This is a list of T cell receptor beta chains from one sample in a study of T cells in Graves' hyperthyroidism and ophthalmopathy. TCRdb reprocessed the multiplex PCR reads with MiXCR, giving one entry per CDR3 protein. Found here are nearly 750,000 distinct CDR3 sequences, 35% of them singletons; the top ten hold approximately 31%. What was sequenced was blood. Receptors originate from a woman in her 40s with Graves' hyperthyroidism. CDR3s include the opening cysteine and the closing phenylalanine or tryptophan. D genes are given only for firm matches. Some rows mark clone size as missing; the rest say once, few, many or name a class of expanded clone.

j_call | d_call | cdr3_length | v_call | clone_size | cdr3_nt | cdr3_aa
TRBJ1-1 | TRBD1 | 15 | TRBV6-5 | many | TGTGCCAGCAGTGAGAGACAGGGCCGAAGCACTGAAGCTTTCTTT | CASSERQGRSTEAFF
TRBJ2-5 | - | 16 | TRBV19 | - | TGTGCCAGTAGTATAGATCCGGGAGCATGGGGAGAGACCCAGTACTTC | CASSIDPGAWGETQYF
TRBJ2-5 | TRBD2 | 16 | TRBV20-1 | - | TGCAGTGCTAGTGGGGCTAGCGGGAGTATTATGGAGACCCAGTACTTC | CSASGASGSIMETQYF
TRBJ2-2 | - | 15 | TRBV19 | many | TGTGCCAGTACACCGAGGGGCCCAAACACCGGGGAGCTGTTTTTT | CASTPRGPNTGELFF
TRBJ1-5 | - | 16 | TRBV15 | few | TGTGCCTGGAGTTCAGCCTCGCAGGGGAGGAATCAGCCCCAGCATTTT | CAWSSASQGRNQPQHF
TRBJ2-1 | TRBD2 | 15 | TRBV7-7 | few | TGTGCTAGCAGCTCTTCGACTAGCGGGAGGGCTGAGCAGTTCTTC | CASSSSTSGRAEQFF
TRBJ2-7 | - | 15 | TRBV24-1 | - | TGTGCCACCACAGGCGGGGCCCAGAACACCGGGGAGCTGTACTTC | CATTGGAQNTGELYF
TRBJ2-7 | TRBD1 | 14 | TRBV9 | - | TGTGCCAGCAGCTTCCGGGACAGGGTTGCCGAGCAGTACTTC | CASSFRDRVAEQYF
TRBJ2-6 | - | 15 | TRBV7-8 | few | TGTGCCAGCAGCCAGAGGGCCGACAGGGCCAACGTCCTGACTTTC | CASSQRADRANVLTF
TRBJ1-2 | - | 12 | TRBV19 | - | TGTGCCAGTAGTGCGGACCTCTATGGCTACACCTTC | CASSADLYGYTF
TRBJ2-1 | - | 13 | TRBV20-1 | once | TGCAGTGCTAGTCGGGTGATTGACAATGAGCAGTTCTTC | CSASRVIDNEQFF
TRBJ1-4 | - | 15 | TRBV7-8 | many | TGTGCCAGCAGCTCTTCAGGATCGACTAATGAAAAACTGTTTTTT | CASSSSGSTNEKLFF
TRBJ2-7 | - | 12 | TRBV6-2/TRBV6-3 | few | TGTGCCAGCACCACCGAGAGATACGAGCAGTACTTC | CASTTERYEQYF
TRBJ2-7 | TRBD2 | 14 | TRBV29-1 | - | TGCAGCGTTGTTTTTCTAGCGGGAGGCTACGAGCAGTACTTC | CSVVFLAGGYEQYF
TRBJ2-5 | TRBD1 | 16 | TRBV9 | - | TGTGCCAGCAGCGTCGGGACAGGGATCCACCAAGAGACCCAGTACTTC | CASSVGTGIHQETQYF
TRBJ2-7 | TRBD2 | 13 | TRBV7-9 | - | TGCGCCAGCAGCTGGACTAGTGCCAACGAGCAGTACTTC | CASSWTSANEQYF
TRBJ1-1 | TRBD1 | 14 | TRBV25-1 | - | TGTGCCAGCAGCGCCGCTTACCGGGACAGAGAAGCTTTCTTT | CASSAAYRDREAFF
TRBJ2-7 | TRBD2 | 16 | TRBV4-1 | few | TGCGCCAGCAGCCAAAGGTCTAGCGGTTTTTCCTACGAGCAGTACTTC | CASSQRSSGFSYEQYF
TRBJ2-3 | - | 14 | TRBV10-2 | once | TGCGCCAGCAGGGCCAGGGCTAGCACAGATACGCAGTATTTT | CASRARASTDTQYF
TRBJ1-5 | - | 15 | TRBV20-1 | few | TGCAGTGCTAGGGCGGATGGCAGGGCTGAACAGCCCCAGCATTTT | CSARADGRAEQPQHF
TRBJ2-3 | - | 15 | TRBV6-5 | - | TGTGCCAGCAGTTACGACTACTATCGCACAGATACGCAGTATTTT | CASSYDYYRTDTQYF
TRBJ1-5 | - | 13 | TRBV7-2 | - | TGTGCCTGCAGCCTAGGGTATGGCTGGCCCCAGCATTTT | CACSLGYGWPQHF
TRBJ1-1 | TRBD1 | 15 | TRBV7-3 | many | TGTGCCAGCAGCTTAACGGGACAGGGAGGGACTGAAGCTTTCTTT | CASSLTGQGGTEAFF
TRBJ1-5 | - | 18 | TRBV7-8 | - | TGTGCCAGCAGCTTAGAAGAGGAGGGGATCCGCTATAATCAGCCCCAGCATTTT | CASSLEEEGIRYNQPQHF
TRBJ2-2 | - | 10 | TRBV12-3/TRBV12-4 | - | TGTGCCAGCAGTCGCGGGGAGCTGTTTTTT | CASSRGELFF
TRBJ2-5 | - | 14 | TRBV5-4 | many | TGTGCCAGCAGCTTGACGGGAATCGAGGAGACCCAGTACTTC | CASSLTGIEETQYF
TRBJ2-5 | - | 15 | TRBV11-2 | few | TGTGCCAGCAGCTTAGGACAGCGGTTCCAAGAGACCCAGTACTTC | CASSLGQRFQETQYF
TRBJ2-2 | - | 15 | TRBV7-6 | - | TGTGCCAGCAGCTTAACGGGAATGGGGACCGGGGAGCTGTTTTTT | CASSLTGMGTGELFF
TRBJ2-5 | - | 16 | TRBV11-2 | few | TGTGCCAGCAGCTTAGATACGAGTCAGGGCCAAGAGACCCAGTACTTC | CASSLDTSQGQETQYF
TRBJ2-2 | - | 15 | TRBV10-3 | - | TGTGCCAGCAGTGCTCAACAGGGCTACACCGGGGAGCTGTTTTTT | CASSAQQGYTGELFF
TRBJ2-5 | - | 12 | TRBV20-1 | many | TGCAGTGCTATGGGGCTAGCGGAGACCCAGTACTTC | CSAMGLAETQYF
TRBJ1-5 | TRBD1 | 16 | TRBV20-1 | many | TGCAGTGCTACTTGGACAGGCTCAGGGAGCAATCAGCCCCAGCATTTT | CSATWTGSGSNQPQHF
TRBJ1-2 | - | 11 | TRBV7-9 | many | TGTGCCAGCAGCTTGGCCGATGGCTACACCTTC | CASSLADGYTF
TRBJ1-1 | - | 14 | TRBV12-3/TRBV12-4 | few | TGTGCCAGCAGCCCCATTATCTCGACGTCTGAAGCTTTCTTT | CASSPIISTSEAFF
TRBJ2-7 | TRBD2 | 17 | TRBV6-5 | few | TGTGCCAGCAGCCCGGATACTAGCGTTCCGAGGTCCTACGAGCAGTACTTC | CASSPDTSVPRSYEQYF
TRBJ1-1 | - | 15 | TRBV4-3 | many | TGCGCCAGCAGCCACGGTGGGGCAAGCTACACTGAAGCTTTCTTT | CASSHGGASYTEAFF
TRBJ1-2 | - | 15 | TRBV7-9 | - | TGTGCCAGCTCACCGGCTCAAGGGGTTGACTATGGCTACACCTTC | CASSPAQGVDYGYTF
TRBJ2-7 | - | 16 | TRBV7-2 | many | TGTGCCAGCAGCTTAGCGGTATCGGACCGGACCTACGAGCAGTACTTC | CASSLAVSDRTYEQYF
TRBJ2-7 | - | 17 | TRBV2 | - | TGTGCCAGCAGTGTTCAGGGGATGGGCTTGGGTACCTACGAGCAGTACTTC | CASSVQGMGLGTYEQYF
TRBJ1-5 | - | 16 | TRBV10-1 | - | TGCACCAGCATCATAAACCCACAGAGGCCCAATCAGCCCCAGCATTTT | CTSIINPQRPNQPQHF
TRBJ1-1 | - | 14 | TRBV29-1 | many | TGCAGCGTTCAACCCTTTGGACTGAACACTGAAGCTTTCTTT | CSVQPFGLNTEAFF
TRBJ2-2 | - | 14 | TRBV10-3 | many | TGTGCCATCAGGGACAAAGCTAACACCGGGGAACTGTTTTTT | CAIRDKANTGELFF
TRBJ2-7 | - | 13 | TRBV20-1 | - | TGCAGTGCCGCCCTGGGGGCGTCCTACGAGCAGTACTTC | CSAALGASYEQYF
TRBJ2-5 | TRBD2 | 14 | TRBV20-1 | - | TGCAGTGCTAGGCAGCGGGGGGGGCAAGAGACCCAGTACTTC | CSARQRGGQETQYF
TRBJ1-2 | - | 12 | TRBV9 | once | TGTGCCAGCAGCGTGGGGGGGAAGGGCTACACCTTC | CASSVGGKGYTF
TRBJ1-1 | - | 15 | TRBV4-3 | few | TGCGCCAGCAGCCAAAGTGCTGGGGGTGACACTGAAGCTTTCTTT | CASSQSAGGDTEAFF
TRBJ1-2 | - | 17 | TRBV5-1 | few | TGCGCCAGCAGCGCAGAAGGGCGGGACGGAGCTAACTATGGCTACACCTTC | CASSAEGRDGANYGYTF
TRBJ1-5 | - | 15 | TRBV5-1 | few | TGCGCCAGCAGCTTGCAAGGGGGGGAGGGTCAGCCCCAGCATTTT | CASSLQGGEGQPQHF
TRBJ2-2 | TRBD2 | 15 | TRBV7-9 | many | TGTGCCAGCCCCTCCAGCATAGCGGGAAGCGGGGAGCTGTTTTTT | CASPSSIAGSGELFF
TRBJ2-7 | TRBD2 | 15 | TRBV7-4 | many | TGTGCCAGCAGCTTTGCGGGGGGTAGCTCCTACGAGCAGTACTTC | CASSFAGGSSYEQYF
TRBJ1-5 | - | 13 | TRBV7-2 | few | TGCGCCAGCAGCCAAGAGGGTGGGTGGCCCCAGCATTTT | CASSQEGGWPQHF